The 21 T cell receptor beta chains below come from one sample, sequenced in a study of cytomegalovirus exposure and HLA in healthy donors. The PCR contained 60 Vbeta and 13 Jbeta primers. The table came from immunoSEQ multiplex PCR; TCRdb's copy has only in-frame clones and leaves some out. The data contain approximately 150,000 clones, 80% of them singletons. Sample: PBMCs. The source is a woman aged 40 to 55 in good health and CMV-seronegative.

This chain uses TRBV2 with TRBJ1-2, with a possible D match to TRBD1 (5 bases). The CDR3 is 14 residues long. Germline-derived CDR1 and CDR2 are SNHLY and FYNNEI. V gave up 7 bases and J gave up 2 bases, with 14 bases separating them. For the CDR3, the DNA is TGTGCCAGCATAGGCCAGGGAAAAAACTATGGCTACACCTTC. It is translated as CASIGQGKNYGYTF. The variable domain in full, completed from reference TRBV2 and TRBJ1-2, reads EPEVTQTPSHQVTQMGQEVILRCVPISNHLYFYWYRQILGQKVEFLVSFYNNEISEKSEIFDDQFSVERPDGSNFTLKIRSTKLEDSAMYFCASIGQGKNYGYTFGSGTRLTVV.

The rearrangement links TRBV30 to TRBJ1-1; D is uncertain. The CDR3 has 12 residues. The ends were cut back, 6 bases at V and 2 bases at J, with 10 bases in the middle. CDR1 is GTSNPN, CDR2 SVGIG, per germline (reference sequence). The CDR3 region has the DNA TGTGCCTGCGACATCGGAAACACTGAAGCTTTCTTT. This gives the protein CACDIGNTEAFF.

This clone was seen once. This rearrangement joins TRBV5-6 to TRBJ2-7; 13 bases agree with TRBD2. The CDR3 sequence is 15 residues long. The junction had 2 bases not matched to a gene; V was cut back by 3 bases and J by 2 bases. CDR1 SGHDT and CDR2 YYEEEE come from the germline V gene. CDR3 amino acids: CASSSGLAGAYEQYF. CDR3 DNA: TGTGCCAGCAGCTCAGGACTAGCGGGGGCCTACGAGCAGTACTTC. Filled out from reference TRBV5-6 and TRBJ2-7, the complete variable domain reads DAGVTQSPTHLIKTRGQQVTLRCSPKSGHDTVSWYQQALGQGPQFIFQYYEEEERQRGNFPDRFSGHQFPNYSSELNVNALLLGDSALYLCASSSGLAGAYEQYFGPGTRLTVT.

This clone was counted a single time. The chain has TRBV21-1 and TRBJ1-2; TRBD1 reflects the table's D call only, with no check against the DNA. TRBV21-1 is a pseudogene segment. CDR3 length: 17 amino acids. Written as DNA, the CDR3 is TGTGCCAGCAGCAAAAGGGGACCCGGGACAGCTCTCTATGGCTACACCTTC. Translation gives CASSKRGPGTALYGYTF.

The chain uses TRBV29-1 and TRBJ2-7; TRBD2 matches at 9 bases. CDR3 length equals 13 residues. V shed 8 bases and J 2 bases; nucleotides not matched to a gene: 7. Per the germline V gene, CDR1 is SQVTM and CDR2 is ANQGSEA. CDR3 coding DNA: TGCAGCCTAAGCGGGGGGTCCGCCTACGAGCAGTACTTC. The encoded protein is CSLSGGSAYEQYF.

The J gene is TRBJ2-3, the V gene TRBV18; 10 bases align to TRBD2. This CDR3 is built from 20 residues. CDR1 is KGHSH and CDR2 is LQKENI in the germline V gene. The junction had 20 bases not matched to a gene; V was cut back by 6 bases and J by 2 bases. The CDR3 region is CASSQSAVFLAGDNTDTQYF. The CDR3 region has the DNA TGTGCCAGCTCCCAAAGCGCGGTGTTCCTAGCGGGAGACAACACAGATACGCAGTATTTT.

The chain combines TRBV28 with TRBJ2-1; tentative D call: TRBD1 (6 bases). V gave up 5 bases and J gave up 3 bases, with 11 bases separating them. Germline V gene data show CDR1 as MDHEN and CDR2 as SYDVKM. There are 14 residues in the CDR3. The CDR3 sequence: CASSTRTDYNEQFF. In DNA, the CDR3 is TGTGCCAGCAGTACCCGGACAGACTACAATGAGCAGTTCTTC.

The chain uses TRBV6-6 and TRBJ1-5, with a possible D match to TRBD1 (6 bases). The CDR3 runs to 13 residues. Germline V gene lookup returns CDR1 MNHNY and CDR2 SVGAGI (reference sequence). Deletions cut 4 bases from V and 6 bases from J, with 10 bases between. This CDR3 is CASSFQGTQPQHF. CDR3 DNA: TGTGCCAGCAGTTTCCAGGGGACTCAGCCCCAGCATTTT.

The chain combines TRBV6-1 with TRBJ1-4; 9 bases align to TRBD1. Germline lookup yields CDR1 MNHNS and CDR2 SASEGT. The CDR3 has 15 residues. V gave up 6 bases and J gave up 6 bases; unmatched junction bases: 8. CDR3 amino acids: CASRRDRENDEKLFF. In nucleotides, the CDR3 is TGTGCCAGCAGGCGGGACAGGGAGAATGATGAAAAACTGTTTTTT.

This clone was seen only once. The rearrangement links TRBV5-6 to TRBJ1-1; D ambiguous. The ends were cut back, 4 bases at V and 6 bases at J, with 19 bases in the middle. The CDR3 covers 15 residues. Germline V gene data show CDR1 as SGHDT and CDR2 as YYEEEE. CDR3 bases: TGTGCCAGCAGCGGGTGGGGTCGGGGATTACCTGAAGCTTTCTTT. Amino acid sequence: CASSGWGRGLPEAFF.

This clone was picked up one time. The chain couples TRBV28 to TRBJ2-3; 10 positions agree with TRBD2. This CDR3 has 15 residues. Trimming took 3 bases from V and 8 from J; bases not matched to a gene: 8. CDR1 MDHEN and CDR2 SYDVKM come from the germline V gene. CDR3 amino acids: CASSLSGGAMVTQYF. In DNA, the CDR3 is TGTGCCAGCAGTTTGAGCGGGGGGGCGATGGTTACGCAGTATTTT. Based on the CDR3 plus reference TRBV28 and TRBJ2-3, the full variable domain is DVKVTQSSRYLVKRTGEKVFLECVQDMDHENMFWYRQDPGLGLRLIYFSYDVKMKEKGDIPEGYSVSREKKERFSLILESASTNQTSMYLCASSLSGGAMVTQYFGPGTRLTVL.

V usage is TRBV4-2 and J usage is TRBJ1-2; TRBD1 agrees at 7 bases. The CDR3 consists of 14 residues. Germline V gene data show CDR1 as LGHNA and CDR2 as YNFKEQ. Trimming took 4 bases from V and 7 from J; bases not matched to a gene: 9. CDR3 protein: CASSREGSGGGYTF. DNA for the CDR3: TGTGCCAGCAGCCGAGAAGGCTCAGGGGGTGGCTACACCTTC.

The CDR3 sequence is CASSLGAGSGGNTIYF. The CDR3 DNA sequence: TGTGCCAGCAGCTTGGGGGCAGGCTCGGGGGGAAACACCATATATTTT. The gene calls are TRBV5-6 and TRBJ1-3; no definite D call. The CDR3 length is 16 residues. Trimming shortened V by 0 bases and J by 4 bases, and 14 bases separated the two germline ends. Germline CDR1 SGHDT, CDR2 YYEEEE.

This chain connects TRBV13 to TRBJ2-3, with no clear D. CDR3 length: 16 amino acids. The germline V gene has CDR1 PRHDT and CDR2 FYEKMQ (reference sequence). The ends were cut back, 1 base at V and 0 bases at J, with 11 bases in the middle. The DNA of the CDR3 is TGTGCCAGCAGCTTAGAGACACCCGAAAGCACAGATACGCAGTATTTT. Residues: CASSLETPESTDTQYF.

The rearrangement uses TRBV10-3 and TRBJ1-1; D is unresolved. Trimming left V 0 bases short and J 1 base short, with 9 bases between. The germline V gene has CDR1 ENHRY and CDR2 SYGVKD. The CDR3 runs 15 residues. CDR3 loop: CAISESRDWNTEAFF. Written as DNA, the CDR3 is TGTGCCATCAGTGAGTCGAGGGATTGGAACACTGAAGCTTTCTTT.

This chain joins TRBV19 and TRBJ2-3, with 8 positions matching TRBD1. V dropped 7 bases and J dropped 4; count of bases not matched to a gene: 10. The CDR3 runs to 15 residues. CDR1 LNHDA and CDR2 SQIVND come from the germline V gene (reference sequence). The CDR3 coding sequence is TGTGCCAGTACCTCTATCGACAGGGGAGCAGATACGCAGTATTTT. Its protein product is CASTSIDRGADTQYF.

The chain carries TRBV4-2 and TRBJ2-3; the match to TRBD2 covers 7 bases. The CDR3 loop spans 16 amino acids. CDR1 is LGHNA, CDR2 YNFKEQ, per germline. V lost 4 bases, J lost 6 bases, and 13 bases stayed unmatched. The CDR3 DNA is TGTGCCAGCAGCCTCCCCGCGGAGGGCGGGGGTGATACGCAGTATTTT. Amino acids: CASSLPAEGGGDTQYF.

This clone was seen a handful of times. This rearrangement joins TRBV19 to TRBJ2-5; tentative D call: TRBD2 (5 bases). Between the trimmed V and J ends, which lost 7 bases and 4 bases, there was a span of 16 bases. The CDR3 has 14 amino acids. Germline V gives CDR1 LNHDA, CDR2 SQIVND (reference sequence). CDR3 bases: TGTGCCAGTAATCCGAGGTTGGGAGTAGAGACCCAGTACTTC. It specifies CASNPRLGVETQYF.

The genes are TRBV30 and TRBJ2-1; D possibly corresponds to TRBD2 (6 bases). V gave up 1 base and J gave up 9 bases, with 7 bases separating them. This CDR3 is built from 11 residues. Per germline, CDR1 GTSNPN and CDR2 SVGIG (reference sequence). In DNA, the CDR3 is TGTGCCTGGAGTGAGACTAGTGAGCAGTTCTTC. Protein sequence: CAWSETSEQFF.

This clone has just a few counts. The V gene is TRBV7-2, the J gene TRBJ2-7; D possibly corresponds to TRBD2 (6 bases). The CDR3 sequence is 15 residues long. The germline V gene has CDR1 SGHTA and CDR2 FQGNSA. V shed 3 bases and J shed 2 bases, with 14 bases lying between them. In DNA form, the CDR3 reads TGTGCCAGCAGCTTGATGGGGGAGGTTACCTACGAGCAGTACTTC. Translation gives CASSLMGEVTYEQYF.

The chain links TRBV14 to TRBJ2-2; D remains ambiguous. Trimming shortened V by 1 base and J by 3 bases, and 6 bases separated the two germline ends. The CDR3 is 14 residues long. From germline, CDR1 is SGHDN and CDR2 FVKESK. This chain's CDR3 is CASSQVRDTGELFF. CDR3 nucleotides: TGTGCCAGCAGCCAAGTACGAGACACCGGGGAGCTGTTTTTT. Using reference TRBV14 and TRBJ2-2 for the parts outside the CDR3, the full variable domain is EAGVTQFPSHSVIEKGQTVTLRCDPISGHDNLYWYRRVMGKEIKFLLHFVKESKQDESGMPNNRFLAERTGGTYSTLKVQPAELEDSGVYFCASSQVRDTGELFFGEGSRLTVL.